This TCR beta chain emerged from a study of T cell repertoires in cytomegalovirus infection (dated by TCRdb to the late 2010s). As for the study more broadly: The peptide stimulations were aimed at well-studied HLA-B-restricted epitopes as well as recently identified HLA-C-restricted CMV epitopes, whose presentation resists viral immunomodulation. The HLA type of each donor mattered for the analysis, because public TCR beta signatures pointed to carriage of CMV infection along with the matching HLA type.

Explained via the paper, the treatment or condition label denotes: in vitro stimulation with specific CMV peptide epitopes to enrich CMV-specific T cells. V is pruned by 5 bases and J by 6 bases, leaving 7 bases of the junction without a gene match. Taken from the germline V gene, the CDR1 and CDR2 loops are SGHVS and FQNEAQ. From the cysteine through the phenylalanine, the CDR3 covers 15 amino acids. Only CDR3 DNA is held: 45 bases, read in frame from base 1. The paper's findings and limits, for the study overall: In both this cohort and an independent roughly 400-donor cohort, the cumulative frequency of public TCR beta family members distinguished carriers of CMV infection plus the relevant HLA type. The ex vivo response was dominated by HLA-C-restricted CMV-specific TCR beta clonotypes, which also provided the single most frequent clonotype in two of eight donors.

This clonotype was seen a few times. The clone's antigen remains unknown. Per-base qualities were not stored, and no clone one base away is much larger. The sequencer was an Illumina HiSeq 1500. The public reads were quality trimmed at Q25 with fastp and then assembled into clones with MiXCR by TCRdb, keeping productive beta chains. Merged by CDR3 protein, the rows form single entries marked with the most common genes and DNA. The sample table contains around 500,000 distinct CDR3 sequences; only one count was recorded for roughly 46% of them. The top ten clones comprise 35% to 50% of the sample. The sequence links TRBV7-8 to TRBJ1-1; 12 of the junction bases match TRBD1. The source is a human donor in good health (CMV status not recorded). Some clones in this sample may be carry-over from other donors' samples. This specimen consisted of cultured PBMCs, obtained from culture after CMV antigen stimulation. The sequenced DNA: TGTGCCAGCAGCATGGGGGGACAGGGGGCTTCTGAAGCTTTCTTT. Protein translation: CASSMGGQGASEAFF.